The next 20 T cell receptor beta chains were all read from a single sample in a study of Ad26.COV2.S vaccination and SARS-CoV-2 variants. Stated treatment: 15 to 20 received Ad26.COV2.S at low or high dose, single or two shots; 5 received placebo; per-sample allocation not given. After the first vaccine or placebo injection, samples were drawn on day 63. The table came from immunoSEQ multiplex PCR; TCRdb's copy has only in-frame clones and leaves some out. Here the sample spans around 450,000 clones, 80% to 95% being singletons. Sequences were derived from peripheral blood, sampled in a trial of Ad26.COV2.S vaccine versus placebo. The receptor source for this set is a person aged 18-60 years who received the Ad26.COV2.S COVID-19 vaccine or a placebo.

Only one count was recorded for this clone. This chain connects TRBV29-1 to TRBJ1-2, with a tentative D call TRBD1 (6 bases). The CDR3 covers 14 residues. The germline V and J ends were trimmed by 1 base and 8 bases, with 17 bases remaining between them. CDR1 SQVTM and CDR2 ANQGSEA come from the germline V gene. Here the CDR3 reads CSVEAGTQHRGYTF. Here the CDR3 DNA reads TGCAGCGTTGAAGCCGGGACACAGCACCGGGGCTACACCTTC.

This clone was recorded only once. The chain carries TRBV4-1 and TRBJ2-1; D unresolved. This CDR3 has 14 residues. The germline V gene encodes CDR1 MGHRA and CDR2 YSYEKL. Trimming left V 1 base short and J 8 bases short, with 12 bases between. The CDR3 DNA is TGCGCCAGCAGCCAAGCCTATGAAGGCGATGAGCAGTTCTTC. It specifies CASSQAYEGDEQFF.

The chain couples TRBV25-1 to TRBJ1-4; the D gene is possibly TRBD1 (5 bases). CDR3 size: 13 residues. V lost 4 bases and J 3 bases, leaving 6 bases between the germline ends. Germline lookup yields CDR1 MGHDK and CDR2 SYGVNS. This CDR3 reads CASSGQSNEKLFF. In nucleotides, the CDR3 is TGTGCCAGCAGTGGACAGTCTAATGAAAAACTGTTTTTT.

V is TRBV2 and J is TRBJ2-1; 7 bases are a match to TRBD2. V dropped 3 bases and J dropped 3; count of bases not matched to a gene: 11. The V gene's germline CDR1 is SNHLY and CDR2 FYNNEI. CDR3 length: 17 amino acids. CDR3: CASSDLFLAVDYNEQFF. The DNA for the CDR3 is TGTGCCAGCAGTGACCTCTTTCTAGCGGTTGACTACAATGAGCAGTTCTTC. The entire variable domain, with the rest obtained from reference TRBV2 and TRBJ2-1, is as follows: EPEVTQTPSHQVTQMGQEVILRCVPISNHLYFYWYRQILGQKVEFLVSFYNNEISEKSEIFDDQFSVERPDGSNFTLKIRSTKLEDSAMYFCASSDLFLAVDYNEQFFGPGTRLTVL.

The CDR3 DNA sequence: TGTGCCAGCAGCCAAGGGCTATCAAACAATGAGCAGTTCTTC. Translated: CASSQGLSNNEQFF. This chain connects TRBV3-1 (or the pseudogene TRBV3-2) to TRBJ2-1; D is uncertain. Germline CDR1 reads LGHDT; CDR2 reads YNNKEL (reference sequence). With 1 base removed from V and 5 bases from J, the gap between germline ends came to 9 bases. The length of the CDR3 is 14 residues.

The gene calls are TRBV27 and TRBJ2-5, with D maybe TRBD1 (5 bases). V lost 0 bases to trimming and J lost 3 bases, with 11 bases between them. Looked up from germline, CDR1 is MNHEY and CDR2 is SMNVEV (reference sequence). The CDR3 totals 15 residues. DNA of the CDR3: TGTGCCAGCAGTTTATCAATTGGGGCCAAAGAGACCCAGTACTTC. It encodes CASSLSIGAKETQYF.

As concerns this clone: Other DNA sequences in this specimen translate into the identical CDR3. This chain links TRBV7-2 with TRBJ2-1; 13 bases are a match to TRBD2. Trimming at V came to 3 bases and at J to 4 bases, leaving 0 bases not matched to a gene. CDR3 length: 15 amino acids. CDR1 is SGHTA and CDR2 is FQGNSA in the germline V gene. The CDR3 is CASSLGLAGYNEQFF. The CDR3 bases are TGTGCCAGCAGCTTGGGACTAGCGGGATACAATGAGCAGTTCTTC.

J is TRBJ2-7 and V is TRBV10-3; maybe TRBD2 (5 bases). Germline V gene lookup returns CDR1 ENHRY and CDR2 SYGVKD. The germline V and J ends were trimmed by 3 bases and 5 bases, with 8 bases remaining between them. This CDR3 comprises 12 residues. CDR3 sequence reads: CAISELGNEQYF. The CDR3 coding sequence is TGTGCCATCAGTGAACTAGGCAACGAGCAGTACTTC.

The V gene is TRBV19, the J gene TRBJ1-5; maybe TRBD1 (5 bases). The CDR3 totals 14 residues. Trimming cost V 10 bases and J 6 bases, with 19 bases left between them. The germline V gene has CDR1 LNHDA and CDR2 SQIVND (reference sequence). The CDR3 spells CATAIGTSGQPQHF. The CDR3 region has the DNA TGTGCCACTGCCATCGGGACGTCGGGTCAGCCCCAGCATTTT. The full variable domain, rest sourced from reference TRBV19 and TRBJ1-5, is DGGITQSPKYLFRKEGQNVTLSCEQNLNHDAMYWYRQDPGQGLRLIYYSQIVNDFQKGDIAEGYSVSREKKESFPLTVTSAQKNPTAFYLCATAIGTSGQPQHFGDGTRLSIL.

CDR3 nucleotide sequence: TGTGCCAGCAGTTTAAATCCGGCGAGGGGTGAAAAACTGTTTTTT. It yields the protein CASSLNPARGEKLFF. The chain recombines TRBV27 with TRBJ1-4; D may be TRBD1 (5 bases). Germline V CDR1 and CDR2: MNHEY, SMNVEV (reference sequence). The CDR3 totals 15 residues. The V and J ends lost 2 bases and 7 bases respectively, with 14 bases between them.

This rearrangement joins TRBV11-1 to TRBJ2-7; D is unclear. The CDR3 consists of 13 residues. The germline V and J ends were trimmed by 1 base and 4 bases, with 8 bases remaining between them. Germline values: CDR1 SGHAT, CDR2 FQDESV (reference sequence). DNA for the CDR3: TGTGCCAGCAGCTTAGACCTAGGGTACGAGCAGTACTTC. Its translation is CASSLDLGYEQYF.

The chain uses TRBV28 and TRBJ2-5, with D tentatively TRBD1 (5 bases). The V gene's germline CDR1 is MDHEN and CDR2 SYDVKM. The CDR3 totals 17 residues. V lost 6 bases and J lost 1, with 21 bases in between. The CDR3 loop is CASSSPARGFIQETQYF. CDR3 nucleotides: TGTGCCAGCAGCTCCCCAGCAAGGGGATTTATCCAAGAGACCCAGTACTTC.

Of note for this clone: Different DNA sequences within this sample yield the same CDR3. The V gene is TRBV2, the J gene TRBJ2-5; D gene ambiguous. The CDR3 spans 13 residues. The V and J ends lost 4 bases and 2 bases respectively, with 8 bases between them. CDR1 and CDR2 from the germline V gene are SNHLY and FYNNEI. CDR3 bases: TGTGCCAGCAGTGCAGTGGGACAAGAGACCCAGTACTTC. This gives the protein CASSAVGQETQYF.

In this sample, this clone turned up once. The V call is TRBV3-1 (or the pseudogene TRBV3-2), the J call TRBJ1-1, with TRBD1 matching over 7 bases. CDR1 is LGHDT, CDR2 YNNKEL, per germline (reference sequence). CDR3 size: 12 residues. Trimming removed 3 bases from V and 8 bases from J; junction bases left unmatched: 3. The CDR3 sequence: CASSHDRAEAFF. The CDR3 coding sequence is TGTGCCAGCAGCCACGACAGGGCGGAAGCTTTCTTT.

For the CDR3, the DNA is TGTGCCAGCAGGCGACAGGGGGAAAACATTCAGTACTTC. This translates into CASRRQGENIQYF. J is TRBJ2-4 and V is TRBV12-3 or TRBV12-4; 9 bases match TRBD1. With V trimmed by 6 bases and J by 5 bases, 2 bases remained unmatched. CDR3 size: 13 residues.

The chain couples TRBV11-3 to TRBJ2-2, with TRBD2 matching over 8 bases. V was clipped by 5 bases and J by 4 bases; unmatched bases: 6. The CDR3 covers 15 residues. The germline gives CDR1 SGHNT, CDR2 YENEEA. The CDR3 DNA reads TGTGCCAGCAGCCCCCGTGCGGGAGGCACCGGGGAGCTGTTTTTT. It codes for CASSPRAGGTGELFF.

This clone was recorded a few times. The genes are TRBV28 and TRBJ2-5; unclear D gene. Germline values: CDR1 MDHEN, CDR2 SYDVKM. V lost 7 bases and J 1 base, leaving 16 bases between the germline ends. The CDR3 length is 15 residues. The DNA for the CDR3 is TGTGCCAGCAAGTCCCAGCGCCCCTCCCAAGAGACCCAGTACTTC. Translated: CASKSQRPSQETQYF.

This sequence joins TRBV6-2 or TRBV6-3 and TRBJ2-1, with a possible D match to TRBD2 (5 bases). Germline loops: CDR1 MNHEY, CDR2 SVGEGT. Trimming left V 2 bases short and J 0 bases short, with 8 bases between. The CDR3 runs 15 residues. CDR3 region: CASSYVRASYNEQFF. For the CDR3, the DNA is TGTGCCAGCAGTTACGTGCGGGCCTCCTACAATGAGCAGTTCTTC.

The chain is built from TRBV29-1 and TRBJ1-3; possible D gene TRBD1, 5 bases. V dropped 4 bases and J dropped 1 base, with 11 bases sitting between them. The germline V gene encodes CDR1 SQVTM and CDR2 ANQGSEA. The CDR3 loop spans 14 amino acids. The DNA for the CDR3 is TGCAGCGTTGCCGGGGGGGATTCTGGAAACACCATATATTTT. It codes for CSVAGGDSGNTIYF.

This chain uses TRBV5-1 with TRBJ2-7; 9 bases agree with TRBD2. Germline trimming cut 5 bases from V and 7 bases from J; bases unmatched to any gene: 13. Per the germline V gene, CDR1 is SGHRS and CDR2 is YFSETQ. The CDR3 is 15 residues long. CDR3 region: CASRASGNPLREQYF. CDR3 coding DNA: TGCGCCAGCAGGGCTAGCGGGAACCCTCTACGAGAGCAGTACTTC.